One and the same sample provided the 18 T cell receptor beta chains below, sequenced in a study of blood T cell repertoires in COVID-19. Sequencing used immunoSEQ multiplex PCR; TCRdb keeps in-frame clones, though not all of them. The sample consists of fewer than 250,000 clones, around four fifths of them appearing once. The material sequenced was peripheral blood. Receptor source: a man aged 45 to 65 with active or convalescent COVID-19.

The gene calls are TRBV6-6 and TRBJ2-5; TRBD2 might be the D (6 bases). Germline-derived CDR1 and CDR2 are MNHNY and SVGAGI (reference sequence). The CDR3 loop spans 11 amino acids. V lost 5 bases and J lost 9, with 10 bases in between. Here the CDR3 reads CASSPSGAQYF. CDR3 nucleotide sequence: TGTGCCAGCAGTCCTTCGGGGGCCCAGTACTTC.

This chain joins TRBV5-1 and TRBJ2-1; no clear D. The CDR3 is made up of 15 amino acids. Germline V lookup: CDR1 SGHRS, CDR2 YFSETQ. The germline V and J ends were trimmed by 0 bases and 1 base, with 8 bases remaining between them. The CDR3 DNA sequence: TGCGCCAGCAGCTTGGCCTCCCCTTCCTACAATGAGCAGTTCTTC. It codes for CASSLASPSYNEQFF.

This chain joins TRBV5-1 and TRBJ1-5; 7 bases match TRBD1. The V and J ends lost 0 bases and 9 bases, in that order; junction bases with no gene match: 0. The CDR3 spans 12 residues. CDR1 SGHRS and CDR2 YFSETQ come from the germline V gene. Here the CDR3 DNA reads TGCGCCAGCAGCTTGGGGACAGGGCCCCAGCATTTT. Translated: CASSLGTGPQHF.

The J gene is TRBJ1-2, the V gene TRBV11-2; D uncertain. Germline V gives CDR1 SGHAT, CDR2 FQNNGV. V was shortened by 4 bases and J by 2 bases, with 8 bases between the two germline ends. The CDR3 extends over 13 amino acids. The CDR3 DNA follows: TGTGCCAGCAGCTCCCAACGGAACTATGGCTACACCTTC. It yields the protein CASSSQRNYGYTF. The complete variable domain, with remaining parts taken from reference TRBV11-2 and TRBJ1-2, reads EAGVAQSPRYKIIEKRQSVAFWCNPISGHATLYWYQQILGQGPKLLIQFQNNGVVDDSQLPKDRFSAERLKGVDSTLKIQPAKLEDSAVYLCASSSQRNYGYTFGSGTRLTVV.

Concerning this clone itself: This CDR3 is also generated by other DNA sequences in the sample. This chain links TRBV3-1 (or the pseudogene TRBV3-2) with TRBJ1-5, with 8 positions matching TRBD1. CDR3 size: 14 residues. From germline, CDR1 is LGHDT and CDR2 YNNKEL (reference sequence). V lost 1 base, J lost 6 bases, and 2 bases stayed unmatched. This chain's CDR3 is CASSQGQGTQPQHF. In nucleotides, the CDR3 is TGTGCCAGCAGCCAAGGACAGGGGACTCAGCCCCAGCATTTT.

This chain links TRBV5-5 with TRBJ1-2, with D hard to call. Trimming took 5 bases from V and 6 from J, leaving 14 bases between them. Germline values: CDR1 SGHKS, CDR2 YYEKEE (reference sequence). The CDR3 contains 13 residues. The CDR3 is CASRPNPGDGYTF. The CDR3, as DNA: TGTGCCAGCAGGCCGAACCCCGGGGATGGCTACACCTTC.

This chain joins TRBV29-1 and TRBJ2-3; D possibly corresponds to TRBD2 (6 bases). CDR3 size: 15 residues. The V gene's germline CDR1 is SQVTM and CDR2 ANQGSEA. V was clipped by 4 bases and J by 5 bases, with 19 bases between them. In DNA form, the CDR3 reads TGCAGCGTTGTTAGTGACTCTCGGGGGTTAGATACGCAGTATTTT. Protein product: CSVVSDSRGLDTQYF.

V is TRBV28 and J is TRBJ1-5; 12 bases match TRBD1. V dropped 5 bases and J dropped 7; count of bases not matched to a gene: 6. The CDR3 length is 15 residues. CDR1 and CDR2 (germline): MDHEN, SYDVKM. CDR3 coding DNA: TGTGCCAGCAGTCCCGGGACAGGGGGCCGGCAGCCCCAGCATTTT. This sequence encodes CASSPGTGGRQPQHF.

This chain uses TRBV27 with TRBJ2-5; the D is unclear. CDR3 size: 13 residues. Trimming took 4 bases from V and 2 from J, leaving 8 bases between them. Germline CDR1 is MNHEY and CDR2 is SMNVEV (reference sequence). CDR3 DNA sequence: TGTGCCAGCAGTTACGAGCCGCAAGAGACCCAGTACTTC. It codes for CASSYEPQETQYF.

The chain carries TRBV11-2 and TRBJ2-7; a weak D match, TRBD2 (5 bases). Germline V gene data show CDR1 as SGHAT and CDR2 as FQNNGV. Trimming removed 1 base from V and 2 bases from J, with 12 bases in between. The CDR3 loop spans 15 amino acids. The CDR3 DNA is TGTGCCAGCAGCTTAGGAGGGATTGGGACCTACGAGCAGTACTTC. The encoded protein is CASSLGGIGTYEQYF.

This chain connects TRBV10-3 to TRBJ1-6; perhaps TRBD1 as D (6 bases). Between the trimmed V and J ends, which lost 7 bases and 5 bases, there was a span of 18 bases. Germline values: CDR1 ENHRY, CDR2 SYGVKD. The CDR3 sequence is 16 residues long. The DNA of the CDR3 is TGTGCCATCACTTCACAGGTGGGGGCTAATAATTCACCCCTCCACTTT. Amino acid sequence: CAITSQVGANNSPLHF.

The chain employs TRBV3-1 (or the pseudogene TRBV3-2) and TRBJ2-7; D not certain. V was clipped by 4 bases and J by 4 bases, with 5 bases between them. From germline, CDR1 is LGHDT and CDR2 YNNKEL (reference sequence). The CDR3 length is 11 residues. As DNA, the CDR3 is TGTGCCAGCAGCCCAGGATACGAGCAGTACTTC. It specifies CASSPGYEQYF.

The chain recombines TRBV28 with TRBJ1-3, with 8 bases fitting TRBD1. This CDR3 is built from 13 residues. Looked up from germline, CDR1 is MDHEN and CDR2 is SYDVKM. V was pared by 7 bases and J by 4 bases, with 3 bases of the junction left unmatched. CDR3 sequence reads: CASIRGRGNTIYF. The CDR3 DNA follows: TGTGCCAGCATCAGGGGGCGAGGAAACACCATATATTTT.

This clone was seen a single time. The chain joins TRBV7-6 to TRBJ2-7; TRBD1 might be the D (7 bases). V shed 5 bases and J shed 5 bases, with 31 bases lying between them. The germline CDR1 and CDR2 sequences are SGHVS and FNYEAQ. This CDR3 is 19 amino acids long. The CDR3 bases are TGTGCCAGCAGCAAGGGGGGAGGAGGACAGACAGGGTCCCCAGACGAGCAGTACTTC. Protein product: CASSKGGGGQTGSPDEQYF. Drawing the rest from reference TRBV7-6 and TRBJ2-7, the complete variable domain is GAGVSQSPRYKVTKRGQDVALRCDPISGHVSLYWYRQALGQGPEFLTYFNYEAQQDKSGLPNDRFSAERPEGSISTLTIQRTEQRDSAMYRCASSKGGGGQTGSPDEQYFGPGTRLTVT.

The V and J genes are TRBV5-6 and TRBJ2-7, with D possibly TRBD2 on 6 matching bases. The V end lost 4 bases, the J end lost 2 bases, and 10 bases lay between the germline ends. There are 13 residues in the CDR3. CDR1 is SGHDT and CDR2 is YYEEEE in the germline V gene. The CDR3 coding sequence is TGTGCCAGCAGCACTAGACTAGCCTACGAGCAGTACTTC. As protein: CASSTRLAYEQYF.

This clone was detected only a few times. This chain uses TRBV28 with TRBJ2-5, with D tentatively TRBD1 (6 bases). The CDR3 is 16 amino acids. Germline V gives CDR1 MDHEN, CDR2 SYDVKM. V was pared by 4 bases and J by 1 base, with 16 bases between. As DNA, the CDR3 is TGTGCCAGCAGTTCCTGGGAGACAGGTTCCCAAGAGACCCAGTACTTC. Translated: CASSSWETGSQETQYF.

The rearrangement links TRBV28 to TRBJ2-5; the match to TRBD1 covers 7 bases. The CDR3 runs 14 residues. J was trimmed by 6 bases and V by 2 bases; bases with no gene match: 6. Germline values: CDR1 MDHEN, CDR2 SYDVKM. Written as DNA, the CDR3 is TGTGCCAGCAGTTTAGGGGACAGCAGAAAGACCCAGTACTTC. Amino acid sequence: CASSLGDSRKTQYF.

This clone was counted many times. The CDR3 protein is CASSLETGSGNTIYF. Written as DNA, the CDR3 is TGTGCCAGCAGCTTAGAGACAGGGTCCGGAAACACCATATATTTT. The rearrangement uses TRBV7-2 and TRBJ1-3; 7 bases align to TRBD1. CDR1 is SGHTA, CDR2 FQGNSA, per germline. The junction had 4 bases not matched to a gene; V was cut back by 1 base and J by 4 bases. The CDR3 spans 15 residues.